Sequencing of this T cell receptor beta chain was carried out in a study of T-cell memory formation after mild COVID-19. Study observations and caveats: CD4/CD8 balance held among clones contracting day 15 to 85, and later expanders leaned CD4+.

The germline V gene encodes CDR1 KGHDR and CDR2 SFDVKD. The CDR3 runs to 16 residues. Between the trimmed V and J ends, which lost 2 bases and 2 bases, there was a span of 12 bases. Details on this clonotype: Its specificity is not known.

TCRdb independently ran MiXCR on the 5' RACE reads; one entry per CDR3 protein. Of around 440,000 distinct CDR3 sequences in the sample, 15% to 20% were seen once. Source material: PBMCs or a T cell subset sorted from them (not recorded which). This receptor was identified in an adult woman who had mild COVID-19 (a few samples of this study predate the infection). Cell type and time point are not known. The rearrangement uses TRBV24-1 and TRBJ2-1, with D perhaps assigned TRBD1 or TRBD2 (6 bases each). The CDR3 loop is CATSDSGAVPYNEQFF. The CDR3 DNA follows: TGTGCCACCAGTGATTCGGGGGCAGTTCCCTACAATGAGCAGTTCTTC.